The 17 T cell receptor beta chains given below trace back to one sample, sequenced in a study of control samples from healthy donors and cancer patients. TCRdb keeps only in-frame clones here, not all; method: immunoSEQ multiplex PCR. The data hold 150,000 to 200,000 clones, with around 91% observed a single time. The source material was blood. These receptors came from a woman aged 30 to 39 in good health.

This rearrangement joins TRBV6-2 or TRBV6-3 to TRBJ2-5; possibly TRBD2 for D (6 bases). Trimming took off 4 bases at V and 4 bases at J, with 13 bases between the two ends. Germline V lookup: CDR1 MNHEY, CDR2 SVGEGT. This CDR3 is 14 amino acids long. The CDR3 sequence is CASSSSTSVETQYF. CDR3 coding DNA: TGTGCCAGCAGTTCCTCGACTAGTGTAGAGACCCAGTACTTC.

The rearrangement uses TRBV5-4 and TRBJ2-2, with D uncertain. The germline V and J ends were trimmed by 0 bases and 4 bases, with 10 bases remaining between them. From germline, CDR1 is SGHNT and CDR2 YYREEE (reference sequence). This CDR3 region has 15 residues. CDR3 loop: CASSLVGAGTGELFF. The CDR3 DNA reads TGTGCCAGCAGCTTGGTAGGCGCTGGCACCGGGGAGCTGTTTTTT.

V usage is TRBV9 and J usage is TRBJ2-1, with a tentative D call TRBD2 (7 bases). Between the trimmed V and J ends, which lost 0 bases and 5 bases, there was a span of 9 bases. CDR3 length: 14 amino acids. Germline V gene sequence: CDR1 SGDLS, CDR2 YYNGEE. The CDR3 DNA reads TGTGCCAGCAGCGTAGCGGGGGGCCACAATGAGCAGTTCTTC. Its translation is CASSVAGGHNEQFF.

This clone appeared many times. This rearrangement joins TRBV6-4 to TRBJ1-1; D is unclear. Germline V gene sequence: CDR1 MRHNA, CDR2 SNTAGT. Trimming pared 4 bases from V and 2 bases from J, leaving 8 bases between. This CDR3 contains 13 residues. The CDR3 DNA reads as TGTGCCAGCAGTGCGGACGGTAACACTGAAGCTTTCTTT. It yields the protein CASSADGNTEAFF.

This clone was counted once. CDR3 region: CASSPLPGQGDEKLFF. CDR3 nucleotides: TGTGCCAGCAGCCCGTTGCCGGGACAGGGGGACGAAAAACTGTTTTTT. J is TRBJ1-4 and V is TRBV3-1 (or the pseudogene TRBV3-2); 11 nucleotides match TRBD1. V lost 4 bases to trimming and J lost 8 bases; unmatched junction nucleotides: 9. The CDR3 sequence is 16 residues long. Germline-derived CDR1 and CDR2 are LGHDT and YNNKEL (reference sequence).

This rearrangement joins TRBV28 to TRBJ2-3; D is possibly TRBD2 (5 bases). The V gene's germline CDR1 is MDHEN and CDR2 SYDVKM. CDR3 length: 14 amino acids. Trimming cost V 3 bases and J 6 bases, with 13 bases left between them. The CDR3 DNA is TGTGCCAGCAGTTTTAGTGCTAGAGGGGATACGCAGTATTTT. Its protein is CASSFSARGDTQYF.

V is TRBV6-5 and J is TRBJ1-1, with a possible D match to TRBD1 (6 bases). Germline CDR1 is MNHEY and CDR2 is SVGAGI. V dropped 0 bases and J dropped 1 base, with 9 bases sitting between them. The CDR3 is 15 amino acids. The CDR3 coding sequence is TGTGCCAGCAGTTACTCGCGAGGGGGGAACACTGAAGCTTTCTTT. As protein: CASSYSRGGNTEAFF.

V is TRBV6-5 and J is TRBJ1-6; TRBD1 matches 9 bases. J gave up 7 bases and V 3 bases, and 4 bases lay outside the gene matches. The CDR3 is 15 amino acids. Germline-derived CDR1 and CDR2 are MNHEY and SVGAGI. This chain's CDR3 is CASSYHRGQNSPLHF. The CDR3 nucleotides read TGTGCCAGCAGTTATCACAGGGGGCAAAATTCACCCCTCCACTTT.

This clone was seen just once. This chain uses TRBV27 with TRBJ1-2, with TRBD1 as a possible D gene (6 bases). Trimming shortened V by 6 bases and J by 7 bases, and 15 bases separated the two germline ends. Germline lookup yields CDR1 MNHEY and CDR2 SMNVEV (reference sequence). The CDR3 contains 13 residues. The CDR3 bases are TGTGCCAGCAGACAGGGTTCAGAGCGTGGCTACACCTTC. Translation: CASRQGSERGYTF.

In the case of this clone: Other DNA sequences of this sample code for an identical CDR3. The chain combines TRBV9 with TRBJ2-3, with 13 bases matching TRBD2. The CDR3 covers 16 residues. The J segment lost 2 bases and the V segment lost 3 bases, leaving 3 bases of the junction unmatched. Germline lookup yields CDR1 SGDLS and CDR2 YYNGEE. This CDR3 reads CASSAGTSGDTDTQYF. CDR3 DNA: TGTGCCAGCAGCGCCGGGACTAGCGGGGACACAGATACGCAGTATTTT. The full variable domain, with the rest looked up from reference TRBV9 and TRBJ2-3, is DSGVTQTPKHLITATGQRVTLRCSPRSGDLSVYWYQQSLDQGLQFLIQYYNGEERAKGNILERFSAQQFPDLHSELNLSSLELGDSALYFCASSAGTSGDTDTQYFGPGTRLTVL.

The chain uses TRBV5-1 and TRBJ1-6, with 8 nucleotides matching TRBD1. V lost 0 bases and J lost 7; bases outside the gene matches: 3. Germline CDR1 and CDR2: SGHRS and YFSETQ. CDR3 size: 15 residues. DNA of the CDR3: TGCGCCAGCAGCTTGGCCAGGGGGCAAAATTCACCCCTCCACTTT. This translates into CASSLARGQNSPLHF.

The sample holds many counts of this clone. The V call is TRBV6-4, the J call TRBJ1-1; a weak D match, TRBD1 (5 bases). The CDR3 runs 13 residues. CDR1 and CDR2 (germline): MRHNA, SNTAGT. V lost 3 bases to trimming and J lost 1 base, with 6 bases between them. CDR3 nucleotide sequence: TGTGCCAGCAGTGATACAGGGAACACTGAAGCTTTCTTT. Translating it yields CASSDTGNTEAFF.

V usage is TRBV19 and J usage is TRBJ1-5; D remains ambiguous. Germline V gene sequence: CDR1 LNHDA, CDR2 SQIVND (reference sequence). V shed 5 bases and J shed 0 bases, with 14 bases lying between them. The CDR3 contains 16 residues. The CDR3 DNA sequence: TGTGCCAGTAGTTTCCTCCCGGGAAGTAGCAATCAGCCCCAGCATTTT. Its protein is CASSFLPGSSNQPQHF.

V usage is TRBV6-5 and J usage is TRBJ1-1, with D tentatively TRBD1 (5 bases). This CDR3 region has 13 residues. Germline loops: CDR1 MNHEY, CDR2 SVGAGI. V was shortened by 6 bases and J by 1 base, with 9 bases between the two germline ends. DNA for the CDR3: TGTGCCAGCAGCCCGGGACCGAACACTGAAGCTTTCTTT. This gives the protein CASSPGPNTEAFF.

CDR3: CASSYTSGRFNEQFF. Written as DNA, the CDR3 is TGTGCCAGCAGCTACACTAGCGGGAGGTTTAATGAGCAGTTCTTC. V and J are TRBV7-9 and TRBJ2-1, with 12 bases aligning to TRBD2. This CDR3 spans 15 amino acids. The J segment lost 7 bases and the V segment lost 4 bases, leaving 5 bases of the junction unmatched. CDR1 is SEHNR, CDR2 FQNEAQ, per germline (reference sequence). The whole variable domain, filled in from reference TRBV7-9 and TRBJ2-1, reads DTGVSQNPRHKITKRGQNVTFRCDPISEHNRLYWYRQTLGQGPEFLTYFQNEAQLEKSRLLSDRFSAERPKGSFSTLEIQRTEQGDSAMYLCASSYTSGRFNEQFFGPGTRLTVL.

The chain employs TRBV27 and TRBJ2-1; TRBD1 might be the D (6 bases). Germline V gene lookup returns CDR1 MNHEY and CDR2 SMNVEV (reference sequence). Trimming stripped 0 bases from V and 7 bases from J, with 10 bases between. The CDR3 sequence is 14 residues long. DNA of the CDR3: TGTGCCAGCAGTTTATCCAGGGGTGTAAATGAGCAGTTCTTC. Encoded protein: CASSLSRGVNEQFF.

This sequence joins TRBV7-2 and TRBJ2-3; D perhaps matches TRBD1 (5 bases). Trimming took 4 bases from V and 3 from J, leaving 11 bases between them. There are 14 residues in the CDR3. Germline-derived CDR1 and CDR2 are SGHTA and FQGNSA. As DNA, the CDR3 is TGTGCCAGCAGCTCCAGGGTGAGGACAGATACGCAGTATTTT. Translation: CASSSRVRTDTQYF.